This is a list of T cell receptor beta chains from one sample in a study of cytomegalovirus exposure and HLA in healthy donors. Some clones are missing from TCRdb's copy, which holds only in-frame ones; the method was immunoSEQ multiplex PCR. The table has about 150,000 clones, 65% to 85% seen once. Input material: PBMCs. These TCRs come from a woman between 35 and 50 years old in good health and CMV-seropositive. The CDR3 runs from the conserved cysteine through the conserved F or W. The order of the fields is D gene, J gene, V gene, CDR3 length, CDR3 protein, CDR3 DNA. A D gene is named only where the DNA matches it firmly.

d_gene: TRBD2; j_gene: TRBJ2-1; v_gene: TRBV5-1; len: 17; CDR3aa: CASSLVASGGPYNEQFF; CDR3nt: TGCGCCAGCAGCTTGGTCGCTAGCGGGGGACCCTACAATGAGCAGTTCTTC
d_gene: -; j_gene: TRBJ1-1; v_gene: TRBV28; len: 13; CDR3aa: CAISGTMNTEAFF; CDR3nt: TGTGCCATCTCCGGGACAATGAACACTGAAGCTTTCTTT
d_gene: TRBD2; j_gene: TRBJ2-3; v_gene: TRBV9; len: 13; CDR3aa: CASTAGGADTQYF; CDR3nt: TGTGCCAGCACAGCGGGAGGGGCAGATACGCAGTATTTT
d_gene: TRBD2; j_gene: TRBJ2-1; v_gene: TRBV7-8; len: 17; CDR3aa: CASSHRGAGSSYNEQFF; CDR3nt: TGTGCCAGCAGCCACCGTGGAGCGGGGAGCTCCTACAATGAGCAGTTCTTC
d_gene: TRBD2; j_gene: TRBJ2-1; v_gene: TRBV5-4; len: 15; CDR3aa: CASSGGTRSVNEQFF; CDR3nt: TGTGCCAGCAGCGGGGGGACTAGGTCTGTGAATGAGCAGTTCTTC
d_gene: -; j_gene: TRBJ2-7; v_gene: TRBV28; len: 14; CDR3aa: CASNPMGASYEQYF; CDR3nt: TGTGCCAGCAATCCAATGGGGGCCTCCTACGAGCAGTACTTC
d_gene: -; j_gene: TRBJ2-1; v_gene: TRBV28; len: 15; CDR3aa: CASSSPEGFYNEQFF; CDR3nt: TGTGCCAGCAGTTCACCGGAGGGCTTCTACAATGAGCAGTTCTTC
d_gene: TRBD2; j_gene: TRBJ2-1; v_gene: TRBV19; len: 14; CDR3aa: CASSTGTSGNEQFF; CDR3nt: TGTGCCAGTAGTACCGGGACTAGCGGGAATGAGCAGTTCTTC
d_gene: -; j_gene: TRBJ2-6; v_gene: TRBV27; len: 16; CDR3aa: CASSLYGGSGANVLTF; CDR3nt: TGTGCCAGCAGTTTATACGGTGGCTCTGGGGCCAACGTCCTGACTTTC
d_gene: -; j_gene: TRBJ2-5; v_gene: TRBV5-1; len: 14; CDR3aa: CASSLGQGWETQYF; CDR3nt: TGCGCCAGCAGCTTAGGTCAGGGATGGGAGACCCAGTACTTC
d_gene: -; j_gene: TRBJ1-5; v_gene: TRBV27; len: 17; CDR3aa: CASSLWGHLRSNQPQHF; CDR3nt: TGTGCCAGCAGTTTATGGGGACACCTTAGGAGCAATCAGCCCCAGCATTTT
d_gene: TRBD1; j_gene: TRBJ2-7; v_gene: TRBV29-1; len: 14; CDR3aa: CSASRDRGSYEQYF; CDR3nt: TGCAGCGCCTCTCGGGACAGGGGATCCTACGAGCAGTACTTC
d_gene: -; j_gene: TRBJ1-2; v_gene: TRBV6-1; len: 15; CDR3aa: CASSEGGGSFYGYTF; CDR3nt: TGTGCCAGCAGTGAAGGGGGGGGCAGCTTTTATGGCTACACCTTC
d_gene: TRBD2; j_gene: TRBJ2-2; v_gene: TRBV5-1; len: 15; CDR3aa: CASSPHGGRNGELFF; CDR3nt: TGCGCCAGCAGCCCGCACGGCGGGAGGAACGGGGAGCTGTTTTTT